What follows describes a single TCR beta chain. Its matching antigen is unknown. The data stem from a study of T cells expressing NK-cell markers. Study overall: Eight donors were sequenced, of whom seven were HCMV-seropositive, while the remaining one was HCMV-seronegative. Points from the study as a whole: There were a handful of donors in whom these clonotypes also led the CD3+CD56-NKG2C+ fraction.

The CDR3 has 15 residues. The germline V gene encodes CDR1 KGHDR and CDR2 SFDVKD. For each CDR3 protein, TCRdb gives one entry from its re-call of the 5' RACE reads, without DNA. Its table records about 390,000 distinct CDR3 sequences. The sequence derives from a woman in her fifties or sixties in good health. V gene TRBV24-1 combines with J gene TRBJ1-5; lacking DNA, the TRBD1 call made by TCRdb goes unchecked. The sequencing input was blood T cells: a sorted CD56 or NKG2C T cell subset, CD4+ or CD8+ T cells, or bulk PBMC T cells (not recorded which). CDR3 sequence reads: CATSHPGQGNQPQHF.